A selection of T cell receptor beta chains follows, all from one sample in a study of T cells in pancreatic ductal adenocarcinoma. Sequencing used immunoSEQ multiplex PCR; TCRdb keeps in-frame clones, though not all of them. Among roughly 100,000 clones listed, about 95% were seen once. Sequencing input: PBMCs. Receptors originate from a human donor with pancreatic ductal adenocarcinoma. The CDR3 runs from the conserved cysteine through the conserved F or W. The D gene is left open where the match is weak. Clone size is shown for a subset of rows, as once, few, many or a class of expanded clone.

abundance: -
d_gene: -
len: 15
j_gene: TRBJ1-5
v_gene: TRBV2
CDR3nt: TGTGCCAGCAGTCCAAACCCAGGGGTCGGGCAGCCCCAGCATTTT
CDR3aa: CASSPNPGVGQPQHF

abundance: once
d_gene: TRBD2
len: 15
j_gene: TRBJ2-1
v_gene: TRBV11-2
CDR3nt: TGTGCCAGCAGGGGACTAGCGGGAGGCGGGCGGTACCAGTTCTTC
CDR3aa: CASRGLAGGGRYQFF

abundance: -
d_gene: TRBD2
len: 15
j_gene: TRBJ2-3
v_gene: TRBV5-4
CDR3nt: TGTGCCAGCAGCTTGAGGGAGGGTGGCACAGATACGCAGTATTTT
CDR3aa: CASSLREGGTDTQYF

abundance: -
d_gene: TRBD2
len: 15
j_gene: TRBJ2-3
v_gene: TRBV29-1
CDR3nt: TGCAGCGTCCGCCAACTAGCGGGAGTATCCGATACGCAGTATTTT
CDR3aa: CSVRQLAGVSDTQYF

abundance: once
d_gene: -
len: 14
j_gene: TRBJ2-7
v_gene: TRBV4-1
CDR3nt: TGCGCCAGCAGCCAAGATCTGGAGGGGAGCGAGCAGTACTTC
CDR3aa: CASSQDLEGSEQYF

abundance: -
d_gene: -
len: 13
j_gene: TRBJ1-3
v_gene: TRBV5-1
CDR3nt: TGCGCCAGCAGCTCGGAAGGGGCAAGCACCATATATTTT
CDR3aa: CASSSEGASTIYF

abundance: once
d_gene: TRBD1
len: 15
j_gene: TRBJ2-1
v_gene: TRBV10-1
CDR3nt: TGCGCCAGCAGAAAGCCCGGGACAGGGTCGAATGAGCAGTTCTTC
CDR3aa: CASRKPGTGSNEQFF

abundance: -
d_gene: -
len: 13
j_gene: TRBJ2-3
v_gene: TRBV28
CDR3nt: TGTGCCAGCAGCCCCGTACGGGGAGATACGCAGTATTTT
CDR3aa: CASSPVRGDTQYF

abundance: -
d_gene: TRBD2
len: 16
j_gene: TRBJ2-7
v_gene: TRBV29-1
CDR3nt: TGCAGCGTTGTGCCGGGACTAGCGGGGACTCACTACGAGCAGTACTTC
CDR3aa: CSVVPGLAGTHYEQYF

abundance: -
d_gene: TRBD2
len: 17
j_gene: TRBJ2-3
v_gene: TRBV5-4
CDR3nt: TGTGCCAGCAGCTTGAGGTCGTCTAGCGGGAGAGGGGATACGCAGTATTTT
CDR3aa: CASSLRSSSGRGDTQYF

abundance: -
d_gene: -
len: 13
j_gene: TRBJ1-1
v_gene: TRBV2
CDR3nt: TGTGCCAGCAGACGGGATTCGAACACTGAAGCTTTCTTT
CDR3aa: CASRRDSNTEAFF

abundance: -
d_gene: TRBD2
len: 14
j_gene: TRBJ2-3
v_gene: TRBV9
CDR3nt: TGTGCCAGCAGCGGTGGGGGGGTTCTTGATACGCAGTATTTT
CDR3aa: CASSGGGVLDTQYF

abundance: once
d_gene: -
len: 14
j_gene: TRBJ1-1
v_gene: TRBV30
CDR3nt: TGTGCCTGGTCGACAGCTCCCGGGAGCACTGAAGCTTTCTTT
CDR3aa: CAWSTAPGSTEAFF

abundance: -
d_gene: -
len: 14
j_gene: TRBJ2-7
v_gene: TRBV28
CDR3nt: TGTGCCAGCAGTCGTACAGGGTTTCTAGGCGAGCAGTACTTC
CDR3aa: CASSRTGFLGEQYF

abundance: -
d_gene: -
len: 15
j_gene: TRBJ2-1
v_gene: TRBV18
CDR3nt: TGTGCCAGCTCACTCCTCCCGGACTCCGGATCTTGGCAGTTCTTC
CDR3aa: CASSLLPDSGSWQFF

abundance: -
d_gene: TRBD1
len: 15
j_gene: TRBJ2-7
v_gene: TRBV2
CDR3nt: TGTGCCAGCTACCAGCCGGGACAGGGGTCCTACGAGCAGTACTTC
CDR3aa: CASYQPGQGSYEQYF

abundance: -
d_gene: -
len: 11
j_gene: TRBJ1-2
v_gene: TRBV28
CDR3nt: TGTGCCAGTACTTCTAACTATGGCTACACCTTC
CDR3aa: CASTSNYGYTF

abundance: once
d_gene: TRBD1
len: 13
j_gene: TRBJ2-7
v_gene: TRBV25-1
CDR3nt: TGTGCCAGCAGGGGACAGGGCACCTACGAGCAGTACTTC
CDR3aa: CASRGQGTYEQYF

abundance: once
d_gene: -
len: 18
j_gene: TRBJ1-1
v_gene: TRBV5-1
CDR3nt: TGCGCCAGCAGCTTGGATCGGGAGACCTACAAGCTGAACACTGAAGCTTTCTTT
CDR3aa: CASSLDRETYKLNTEAFF

abundance: -
d_gene: -
len: 14
j_gene: TRBJ2-1
v_gene: TRBV9
CDR3nt: TGTGCCAGCTCTAGGCAGCAAGCCTACAATGAGCAGTTCTTC
CDR3aa: CASSRQQAYNEQFF

abundance: -
d_gene: -
len: 14
j_gene: TRBJ1-1
v_gene: TRBV4-3
CDR3nt: TGCGCCAGCAGCCCGCGACATATCAACACTGAAGCTTTCTTT
CDR3aa: CASSPRHINTEAFF

abundance: -
d_gene: TRBD2
len: 17
j_gene: TRBJ2-1
v_gene: TRBV4-2
CDR3nt: TGTGCCAGCAGCCAAGTTCGAAGCGGGAGCCTTTACAATGAGCAGTTCTTC
CDR3aa: CASSQVRSGSLYNEQFF

abundance: -
d_gene: TRBD2
len: 16
j_gene: TRBJ2-3
v_gene: TRBV10-1
CDR3nt: TGCGCCAGCAGTGAAGGCCTAGCGGACTTCTCAGATACGCAGTATTTT
CDR3aa: CASSEGLADFSDTQYF

abundance: -
d_gene: TRBD1
len: 17
j_gene: TRBJ2-5
v_gene: TRBV4-3
CDR3nt: TGCGCCAGCAGCTATCGTACGACAGGGGGCGGAGAAGAGACCCAGTACTTC
CDR3aa: CASSYRTTGGGEETQYF

abundance: -
d_gene: -
len: 14
j_gene: TRBJ2-7
v_gene: TRBV5-1
CDR3nt: TGCGCCAGCAGCATGGTCGGAAACGGGGACGAGCAGTACTTC
CDR3aa: CASSMVGNGDEQYF

abundance: -
d_gene: TRBD1
len: 11
j_gene: TRBJ1-2
v_gene: TRBV7-9
CDR3nt: TGTGCCAGCAGTAAGGACAGGGGAGGCACCTTC
CDR3aa: CASSKDRGGTF

abundance: -
d_gene: TRBD2
len: 15
j_gene: TRBJ2-1
v_gene: TRBV6-5
CDR3nt: TGTGCCAGCAGGACCGTAGCGGGAGGTCATAATGAGCAGTTCTTC
CDR3aa: CASRTVAGGHNEQFF

abundance: -
d_gene: -
len: 11
j_gene: TRBJ2-2
v_gene: TRBV10-1
CDR3nt: TGCGCCAGCAGTTCTACCGGGGAGCTGTTTTTT
CDR3aa: CASSSTGELFF

abundance: -
d_gene: -
len: 11
j_gene: TRBJ1-1
v_gene: TRBV7-9
CDR3nt: TGTGCCAGCAGCGCAGGGTATTGGTCTTTCTTT
CDR3aa: CASSAGYWSFF

abundance: -
d_gene: -
len: 16
j_gene: TRBJ1-2
v_gene: TRBV18
CDR3nt: TGTGCCAGCTCACCGAATTCAGACAGCACTAACTATGGCTACACCTTC
CDR3aa: CASSPNSDSTNYGYTF

abundance: -
d_gene: TRBD2
len: 16
j_gene: TRBJ2-5
v_gene: TRBV28
CDR3nt: TGTGCCACCACAGCCCCTAGCGGGAGAGACCAAGAGACCCAGTACTTC
CDR3aa: CATTAPSGRDQETQYF

abundance: -
d_gene: -
len: 13
j_gene: TRBJ2-2
v_gene: TRBV15
CDR3nt: TGTGCCACCAGCAGAAGAGACAGCGGGGAGCTGTTTTTT
CDR3aa: CATSRRDSGELFF

abundance: -
d_gene: -
len: 12
j_gene: TRBJ2-7
v_gene: TRBV6-1
CDR3nt: TGTGCCAGCACTAGCCTCTCCTACGAGCAGTACTTC
CDR3aa: CASTSLSYEQYF

abundance: -
d_gene: -
len: 14
j_gene: TRBJ2-3
v_gene: TRBV5-1
CDR3nt: TGCGCCAGCAGCTTGGTTGGGGAGAGGGATACGCAGTATTTT
CDR3aa: CASSLVGERDTQYF

abundance: -
d_gene: -
len: 13
j_gene: TRBJ2-5
v_gene: TRBV28
CDR3nt: TGTGCCAGCAGTCGTGTGAGGATCGAGACCCAGTACTTC
CDR3aa: CASSRVRIETQYF

abundance: -
d_gene: -
len: 13
j_gene: TRBJ2-7
v_gene: TRBV4-3
CDR3nt: TGCGCCAGCAGCCAAACCCAGGGGTACGAGCAGTACTTC
CDR3aa: CASSQTQGYEQYF

abundance: -
d_gene: -
len: 12
j_gene: TRBJ2-7
v_gene: TRBV10-3
CDR3nt: TGTGCCAGGTTAGGCGGGGACTACGAGCAGTACTTC
CDR3aa: CARLGGDYEQYF

abundance: -
d_gene: TRBD1
len: 16
j_gene: TRBJ2-3
v_gene: TRBV2
CDR3nt: TGTGCCAGCAGTTACTACGGACAGGGGGGCACAGATACGCAGTATTTT
CDR3aa: CASSYYGQGGTDTQYF

abundance: -
d_gene: TRBD1
len: 16
j_gene: TRBJ2-3
v_gene: TRBV5-1
CDR3nt: TGCGCCAGCAGCACCGGGACAGCTTCACACACAGATACGCAGTATTTT
CDR3aa: CASSTGTASHTDTQYF

abundance: -
d_gene: -
len: 13
j_gene: TRBJ2-3
v_gene: TRBV29-1
CDR3nt: TGCAGCGTTGAAGGACAGAGCACAGATACGCAGTATTTT
CDR3aa: CSVEGQSTDTQYF

abundance: -
d_gene: TRBD1
len: 14
j_gene: TRBJ2-1
v_gene: TRBV7-3
CDR3nt: TGTGCCAGCAGTAGACAGGGGGCCAACAATGAGCAGTTCTTC
CDR3aa: CASSRQGANNEQFF

abundance: -
d_gene: -
len: 16
j_gene: TRBJ2-3
v_gene: TRBV10-3
CDR3nt: TGTGCCATCGAGGGGCAGGACAGAACGAGCACAGATACGCAGTATTTT
CDR3aa: CAIEGQDRTSTDTQYF

abundance: -
d_gene: TRBD1
len: 15
j_gene: TRBJ2-1
v_gene: TRBV30
CDR3nt: TGTGCCTGGAGTGGAACGACAGGGGTTGGAGGGGTGCAGTTCTTC
CDR3aa: CAWSGTTGVGGVQFF

abundance: -
d_gene: -
len: 11
j_gene: TRBJ2-1
v_gene: TRBV20-1
CDR3nt: TGCAGTGGAGATACCTACAATGAGCAGTTCTTC
CDR3aa: CSGDTYNEQFF

abundance: -
d_gene: TRBD1
len: 15
j_gene: TRBJ2-2
v_gene: TRBV30
CDR3nt: TGTGCCTGGAGTGTCGGGACAGGGGGTACCGGGGAGCTGTTTTTT
CDR3aa: CAWSVGTGGTGELFF

abundance: -
d_gene: TRBD1
len: 16
j_gene: TRBJ2-2
v_gene: TRBV11-3
CDR3nt: TGTGCCAGCAGCTTAGAGTGGACAGGGGGAACCGGGGAGCTGTTTTTT
CDR3aa: CASSLEWTGGTGELFF

abundance: -
d_gene: -
len: 13
j_gene: TRBJ2-5
v_gene: TRBV19
CDR3nt: TGTGCCAGTAGGGGCCCCTCCCGGAAGACCCAGTACTTC
CDR3aa: CASRGPSRKTQYF

abundance: -
d_gene: -
len: 15
j_gene: TRBJ2-5
v_gene: TRBV29-1
CDR3nt: TGCAGCCCGAAAATAGAGGGCGGCCCTCAAGAGACCCAGTACTTC
CDR3aa: CSPKIEGGPQETQYF

abundance: -
d_gene: -
len: 14
j_gene: TRBJ1-1
v_gene: TRBV29-1
CDR3nt: TGCAGCGACTGGAGTCCAGATTTAAACACTGAAGCTTTCTTT
CDR3aa: CSDWSPDLNTEAFF

abundance: -
d_gene: TRBD2
len: 16
j_gene: TRBJ2-1
v_gene: TRBV11-3
CDR3nt: TGTGCCAGCAGCTTAGAGGGGACTAGCGGGGACAATGAGCAGTTCTTC
CDR3aa: CASSLEGTSGDNEQFF